The subject of this entry is one T cell receptor beta chain. The data originate from a study of cytomegalovirus exposure and HLA in healthy donors. The PCR had 60 Vbeta and 13 Jbeta primers. Libraries were prepared by immunoSEQ multiplex PCR; TCRdb keeps only in-frame clonotypes and omits some of them. Among 100,000 to 150,000 clones listed, about three quarters were seen once. CDR1 and CDR2 from the germline V gene are SGHNT and YYREEE (reference sequence). V shed 1 base and J shed 7 bases, with 6 bases lying between them. CDR3 size: 12 residues. The chain joins TRBV5-4 to TRBJ2-1; no clear D. The receptor was isolated from a woman in her thirties or forties in good health and CMV-seronegative. The source material was PBMCs. The chain's CDR3 is CASSLYQNEQFF. The DNA for the CDR3 is TGTGCCAGCAGCTTGTATCAGAATGAGCAGTTCTTC. Combining the CDR3 with reference TRBV5-4 and TRBJ2-1 gives the whole variable domain ETGVTQSPTHLIKTRGQQVTLRCSSQSGHNTVSWYQQALGQGPQFIFQYYREEENGRGNFPPRFSGLQFPNYSSELNVNALELDDSALYLCASSLYQNEQFFGPGTRLTVL.